The 18 T cell receptor beta chains listed next were all sequenced from one sample in a study of molecular identifiers for immune sequencing clone quantification. TCRdb reprocessed the PCR reads via MiXCR and lists one record per CDR3 protein. The table lists over 65,000 distinct CDR3 sequences, around 27% of them singletons. The sample consisted of naive CD8+ T cells from blood, with Jurkat cell RNA spiked in. Subset specified: FACS-sorted CD8+CD4-CCR7+CD45RA+ naive T cells. The receptors shown here come from a human donor in good health. Some libraries in this study had Jurkat cell RNA spiked in.

Many counts were recorded for this clonotype. The V and J genes are TRBV27 and TRBJ2-3; 13 bases agree with TRBD2. The CDR3 consists of 17 residues. Per germline, CDR1 MNHEY and CDR2 SMNVEV (reference sequence). V was pared by 3 bases and J by 1 base, with 4 bases of the junction left unmatched. CDR3 coding DNA: TGTGCCAGCAGTTTCTCTGGACTAGCGGGAGGCACAGATACGCAGTATTTT. Translated, it gives CASSFSGLAGGTDTQYF.

The rearrangement uses TRBV12-3 or TRBV12-4 and TRBJ1-1; D possibly corresponds to TRBD1 (5 bases). V was clipped by 11 bases and J by 2 bases, with 18 bases between them. The CDR3 loop spans 14 amino acids. Here the CDR3 DNA reads TGTGCCTGCACCTCGGGGGGAATTAACACTGAAGCTTTCTTT. Protein: CACTSGGINTEAFF.

The chain employs TRBV6-1 and TRBJ2-1; D may be TRBD1 (5 bases). Trimming pared 1 base from V and 7 bases from J, leaving 11 bases between. Germline V gene lookup returns CDR1 MNHNS and CDR2 SASEGT. This CDR3 region has 14 residues. The DNA of the CDR3 is TGTGCCAGCAGTGAAGTCCCAGGGTTGAATGAGCAGTTCTTC. Its translation is CASSEVPGLNEQFF.

In its sample, this clonotype was seen once. The CDR3 does not close with the conserved phenylalanine or tryptophan, likely indicating a read error. The gene calls are TRBV6-5 and TRBJ2-3; 11 bases fit TRBD2. V was clipped by 7 bases and J by 4 bases; unmatched bases: 7. The germline gives CDR1 MNHEY, CDR2 SVGAGI. The CDR3 length is 15 residues. In DNA form, the CDR3 reads TGTGCCAGCACCCATACTAGCGGGAGTTCAGATACGCAGTATCTT. Its translation: CASTHTSGSSDTQYL.

This clonotype was seen only a few times. The chain uses TRBV2 and TRBJ1-2, with 8 positions matching TRBD1. CDR1 is SNHLY and CDR2 is FYNNEI in the germline V gene. J gave up 3 bases and V 1 base, and 1 base lay outside the gene matches. The CDR3 has 14 amino acids. CDR3 sequence reads: CASSEGTGYYGYTF. As DNA, the CDR3 is TGTGCCAGCAGTGAAGGGACAGGGTACTATGGCTACACCTTC.

This clonotype was recorded many times. The chain recombines TRBV6-1 with TRBJ2-3, with TRBD2 as a possible D gene (5 bases). Trimming pared 4 bases from V and 0 bases from J, leaving 23 bases between. The CDR3 spans 19 residues. Germline V gene data show CDR1 as MNHNS and CDR2 as SASEGT. The CDR3 DNA sequence: TGTGCCAGCAGTGCGCGACCGGGAAAGGAGAGGGCTAGCACAGATACGCAGTATTTT. Its translation: CASSARPGKERASTDTQYF.

This clonotype was detected only a few times. The chain uses TRBV27 and TRBJ2-3; D is ambiguous. Trimming removed 1 base from V and 6 bases from J, with 11 bases in between. Germline V gene lookup returns CDR1 MNHEY and CDR2 SMNVEV (reference sequence). CDR3 length equals 14 residues. CDR3 amino acids: CASSLFPRLDTQYF. In DNA, the CDR3 is TGTGCCAGCAGTTTATTTCCCAGGCTCGATACGCAGTATTTT.

Points on this clonotype: A much larger clone lies one base from this, so it may be a read error. The chain links TRBV19 to TRBJ2-6; D tentatively fits TRBD1 or TRBD2 (5 bases each). Germline V gene data show CDR1 as LNHDA and CDR2 as SQIVND (reference sequence). The CDR3 sequence is 15 residues long. CDR3 DNA: TGTGCCAGTAGTATTCCCACGGCCGGGGCCAACGTCCCGACTTTC. Amino acid sequence: CASSIPTAGANVPTF.

The table lists this clonotype with many counts. The chain's CDR3 is CSASQSSEAYEQYF. CDR3 DNA sequence: TGCAGTGCTAGCCAGTCGTCAGAAGCCTACGAGCAGTACTTC. The V gene is TRBV20-1, the J gene TRBJ2-7; D gene ambiguous. V was shortened by 3 bases and J by 2 bases, with 14 bases between the two germline ends. The CDR3 consists of 14 residues. The germline CDR1 and CDR2 sequences are DFQATT and SNEGSKA (reference sequence).

Concerning this clonotype: This clone may be a read error of a much larger clone one base away. The chain joins TRBV12-3 or TRBV12-4 to TRBJ2-3, with a possible D match to TRBD2 (6 bases). CDR3 size: 14 residues. DNA for the CDR3: TGTGCCTGCAGTTATAGCGGTCTCACAGATACGCAGTATTTT. Translated, it gives CACSYSGLTDTQYF.

As to this clonotype: Mismatch with germline at one junction end may stem from a read error. The DNA of the CDR3 is TGTGCCAGCAGCCCTGGGACAGGGGGTTACGTGCAGTACTTC. It encodes CASSPGTGGYVQYF. The chain joins TRBV14 to TRBJ2-7; 11 bases agree with TRBD1. The CDR3 sequence is 14 residues long. Germline V CDR1 and CDR2: SGHDN, FVKESK.

This clonotype has at least ten counts. This chain uses TRBV6-2 or TRBV6-3 with TRBJ1-1; 7 bases align to TRBD1. Germline trimming cut 5 bases from V and 2 bases from J; bases unmatched to any gene: 8. The CDR3 is 15 residues long. CDR1 MNHEY and CDR2 SVGEGT come from the germline V gene. CDR3 DNA sequence: TGTGCCAGCAGTAACTTGGACAGGCCAAACACTGAAGCTTTCTTT. This translates into CASSNLDRPNTEAFF.

About this clonotype: Possible read error: a much larger clone is one base away. The chain is built from TRBV7-8 and TRBJ2-7; D possibly corresponds to TRBD2 (5 bases). This CDR3 comprises 14 residues. V shed 5 bases and J shed 4 bases, with 15 bases lying between them. The germline CDR1 and CDR2 sequences are SGHVS and FQNEAQ. The CDR3 nucleotides read TGTGCCAGCAGCCAAGAGGACTGTCTATACGAGCAGTACTTC. Protein product: CASSQEDCLYEQYF.

The chain links TRBV28 to TRBJ2-7; D may be TRBD1 or TRBD2 (5 bases each). This CDR3 is 16 amino acids long. Germline CDR1 MDHEN, CDR2 SYDVKM. Trimming shortened V by 6 bases and J by 0 bases, and 18 bases separated the two germline ends. The chain's CDR3 is CASSPNPGPTSYEQYF. CDR3 sequence (DNA): TGTGCCAGCAGCCCTAACCCGGGACCGACCTCCTACGAGCAGTACTTC.

A note on this clonotype: A read error may explain this, as a much larger clone is one base away. The CDR3 ends on some other residue instead of the conserved phenylalanine or tryptophan, so this is likely a read error. The rearrangement uses TRBV6-5 and TRBJ1-1; the D is unclear. Germline-derived CDR1 and CDR2 are MNHEY and SVGAGI. V lost 2 bases and J 5 bases, leaving 6 bases between the germline ends. This CDR3 contains 12 residues. As DNA, the CDR3 is TGTGCCAGCAGTTACACGGGGACTGAAGCTTTCTAT. This sequence encodes CASSYTGTEAFY.

The chain uses TRBV12-3 or TRBV12-4 and TRBJ1-1; D is unclear. V dropped 0 bases and J dropped 5 bases, with 10 bases sitting between them. This CDR3 region has 14 residues. The CDR3 nucleotides are TGTGCCAGCAGTTTAGCCAACCGAGGGACTGAAGCTTTCTTT. Translation gives CASSLANRGTEAFF.

Comment on this clonotype: This could be a read error, since a much larger clone is one nucleotide away. The chain recombines TRBV5-1 with TRBJ2-3, with D possibly TRBD1 on 6 matching bases. This CDR3 has 13 amino acids. Germline V gene lookup returns CDR1 SGHRS and CDR2 YFSETQ. The chain's CDR3 is CASSMTGTDTHYF. CDR3 nucleotide sequence: TGCGCCAGCAGCATGACAGGTACAGATACGCACTATTTT.

This clonotype was observed many times. The chain uses TRBV5-4 and TRBJ2-3; D uncertain. CDR3 size: 14 residues. Deletions cut 2 bases from V and 2 bases from J, with 9 bases between. CDR1 is SGHNT and CDR2 is YYREEE in the germline V gene (reference sequence). The CDR3 protein is CASSLGPYTDTQYF. CDR3 DNA: TGTGCCAGCAGCTTAGGACCTTACACAGATACGCAGTATTTT.